These 29 T cell receptor beta chains originate from one sample sequenced in a study of blood T cell repertoires in COVID-19. Clones were sequenced by immunoSEQ multiplex PCR, and TCRdb holds only the in-frame ones, with some missing. Among around 21,000 clones listed, about four fifths were seen once. Sequenced: peripheral blood. The receptors were sampled from a man older than 75 with acute or convalescent COVID-19.

This clone was found once. The chain joins TRBV5-6 to TRBJ2-3, with 9 bases identical to TRBD1. The CDR3 contains 16 residues. Germline V gives CDR1 SGHDT, CDR2 YYEEEE. With V trimmed by 5 bases and J by 1 base, 8 bases remained unmatched. The CDR3 reads CASSKFRDRGTDTQYF. The CDR3 bases are TGTGCCAGCAGTAAGTTCCGGGACAGGGGCACAGATACGCAGTATTTT.

The rearrangement links TRBV5-1 to TRBJ2-2, with 7 bases identical to TRBD2. The CDR3 is made up of 16 amino acids. Trimming took 3 bases from V and 4 from J; bases not matched to a gene: 9. The germline V gene has CDR1 SGHRS and CDR2 YFSETQ. As DNA, the CDR3 is TGCGCCAGCAGCTATGGATGGGCGGGGGTCACCGGGGAGCTGTTTTTT. Translated: CASSYGWAGVTGELFF.

CDR3 region: CASSPIPGFSAIGEFF. In DNA, the CDR3 is TGTGCCAGCAGTCCAATCCCAGGTTTCTCGGCAATCGGGGAGTTCTTC. This sequence joins TRBV27 and TRBJ2-1; weak D call: TRBD2 (5 bases). Trimming pared 5 bases from V and 14 bases from J, leaving 28 bases between. The CDR3 is 16 amino acids. CDR1 and CDR2 from the germline V gene are MNHEY and SMNVEV (reference sequence).

This chain joins TRBV3-1 (or the pseudogene TRBV3-2) and TRBJ1-2; D gene uncertain. V shed 2 bases and J shed 8 bases, with 6 bases lying between them. Looked up from germline, CDR1 is LGHDT and CDR2 is YNNKEL (reference sequence). The CDR3 is 11 amino acids. The chain's CDR3 is CASSQNWGYTF. The CDR3 DNA reads as TGTGCCAGCAGCCAAAACTGGGGCTACACCTTC.

The rearrangement links TRBV5-1 to TRBJ2-3; D might be TRBD2 (5 bases). The CDR3 spans 15 residues. V was clipped by 3 bases and J by 3 bases, with 14 bases between them. CDR1 is SGHRS and CDR2 is YFSETQ in the germline V gene. The CDR3 sequence is CASSSRDVITDTQYF. CDR3 nucleotide sequence: TGCGCCAGCAGCTCCCGGGATGTCATTACAGATACGCAGTATTTT.

The V gene is TRBV5-4, the J gene TRBJ2-7, with 14 bases fitting TRBD2. Trimming took 4 bases from V and 6 from J; bases not matched to a gene: 12. Germline V lookup: CDR1 SGHNT, CDR2 YYREEE (reference sequence). The CDR3 totals 17 residues. The DNA for the CDR3 is TGTGCCAGCAGCAGCACCGGGACTAGCGGGAGTTGGCTCGAGCAGTACTTC. It is translated as CASSSTGTSGSWLEQYF.

The chain couples TRBV24-1 to TRBJ1-4; tentatively, D is TRBD1 (6 bases). CDR1 KGHDR and CDR2 SFDVKD come from the germline V gene. CDR3 length equals 18 residues. Trimming cost V 2 bases and J 4 bases, with 19 bases left between them. The CDR3 DNA reads TGTGCCACCAGTGATTCGGGCAGGGAAAGGGGGAGTAATGAAAAACTGTTTTTT. This gives the protein CATSDSGRERGSNEKLFF.

V is TRBV5-4 and J is TRBJ1-1, with 7 bases lining up with TRBD1. This CDR3 has 16 amino acids. From germline, CDR1 is SGHNT and CDR2 YYREEE (reference sequence). V shed 5 bases and J 5 bases; nucleotides not matched to a gene: 15. CDR3 sequence (DNA): TGTGCCAGCAGATTGCTCCGGGACAGCTTATTTACTGAAGCTTTCTTT. It specifies CASRLLRDSLFTEAFF.

This chain joins TRBV24-1 and TRBJ1-2; 11 bases map to TRBD1. The CDR3 is 14 amino acids. V lost 3 bases and J lost 8; bases outside the gene matches: 4. The germline CDR1 and CDR2 sequences are KGHDR and SFDVKD. In DNA form, the CDR3 reads TGTGCCACCAGTGATGGACAGGGGGCAAGGGGCTACACCTTC. Protein product: CATSDGQGARGYTF.

This clone was recorded only once. The chain recombines TRBV2 with TRBJ2-1; 14 positions agree with TRBD2. The ends lost 6 bases at V and 4 bases at J; junction bases unmatched: 2. CDR1 SNHLY and CDR2 FYNNEI come from the germline V gene. This CDR3 has 15 residues. The CDR3 DNA reads TGTGCCAGCAGAAGGACTAGCGGGGGGTACAATGAGCAGTTCTTC. This encodes CASRRTSGGYNEQFF.

V is TRBV14 and J is TRBJ2-1; the match to TRBD2 covers 7 bases. Germline CDR1 and CDR2: SGHDN and FVKESK. The CDR3 has 15 amino acids. J lost 3 bases, V lost 4 bases, and 6 bases had no gene match. CDR3 DNA: TGTGCCAGCAGCCCCCTAGCGGCCCTCTACAATGAGCAGTTCTTC. This encodes CASSPLAALYNEQFF.

CDR3 in DNA: TGTGCCAGCAGTTTAGGCAGGAACACTGAAGCTTTCTTT. It encodes CASSLGRNTEAFF. The chain combines TRBV12-3 or TRBV12-4 with TRBJ1-1; no clear D gene. V lost 1 base, J lost 1 base, and 4 bases lay in between. The CDR3 length is 13 residues.

Comment on this clone: At one boundary the junction diverges from the germline segment, which might be a read error. The CDR3 nucleotides are TGTGCCAGCAGCCAATTTTTAAACAGTGAAACTTTCTTT. Its protein product is CASSQFLNSETFF. The chain recombines TRBV14 with TRBJ1-1; D unresolved. This CDR3 is 13 amino acids long. Germline V gene sequence: CDR1 SGHDN, CDR2 FVKESK.

The chain joins TRBV4-1 to TRBJ1-5, with D tentatively TRBD1 (5 bases). The ends were cut back, 1 base at V and 5 bases at J, with 15 bases in the middle. CDR3 length: 16 amino acids. Germline V CDR1 and CDR2: MGHRA, YSYEKL. The CDR3 loop reads CASSQVRAGKDQPQHF. Here the CDR3 DNA reads TGCGCCAGCAGCCAAGTAAGGGCAGGGAAGGATCAGCCCCAGCATTTT.

This chain's CDR3 is CASSLTSGTSYNEQFF. The CDR3 nucleotides read TGCGCCAGCAGCCTGACTAGCGGGACCTCCTACAATGAGCAGTTCTTC. The genes are TRBV5-1 and TRBJ2-1; 11 nucleotides match TRBD2. The CDR3 consists of 16 residues. Germline V gives CDR1 SGHRS, CDR2 YFSETQ. V lost 4 bases and J lost 0; bases outside the gene matches: 3.

This rearrangement joins TRBV6-2 or TRBV6-3 to TRBJ1-6, with unresolved D. CDR1 MNHEY and CDR2 SVGEGT come from the germline V gene. V was pared by 2 bases and J by 6 bases, with 11 bases between. The CDR3 has 15 amino acids. CDR3 sequence reads: CASSYTAGGNSPLHF. CDR3 DNA: TGTGCCAGCAGTTACACGGCAGGTGGTAATTCACCCCTCCACTTT.

This chain connects TRBV6-1 to TRBJ1-2, with TRBD1 matching over 10 bases. The CDR3 is made up of 14 amino acids. Germline V gives CDR1 MNHNS, CDR2 SASEGT. The J segment lost 4 bases and the V segment lost 1 base, leaving 0 bases of the junction unmatched. The CDR3 is CASSEGTGGYGYTF. Here the CDR3 DNA reads TGTGCCAGCAGTGAAGGGACAGGGGGCTATGGCTACACCTTC.

The chain has TRBV10-3 and TRBJ2-7, with 9 bases identical to TRBD2. The CDR3 consists of 16 residues. V lost 3 bases to trimming and J lost 4 bases; unmatched junction nucleotides: 10. CDR1 and CDR2 from the germline V gene are ENHRY and SYGVKD. Here the CDR3 reads CAISDRDSGSPYEQYF. The CDR3 coding sequence is TGTGCCATCAGTGATCGGGATAGCGGGAGCCCATACGAGCAGTACTTC.

The chain links TRBV27 to TRBJ1-6; the match to TRBD1 covers 9 bases. V lost 6 bases, J lost 10 bases, and 7 bases stayed unmatched. This CDR3 spans 14 amino acids. Per germline, CDR1 MNHEY and CDR2 SMNVEV (reference sequence). CDR3 amino acids: CASRSGQGRSPLHF. DNA of the CDR3: TGTGCCAGCAGATCGGGACAGGGAAGGTCACCCCTCCACTTT.

The V and J genes are TRBV30 and TRBJ2-2; D possibly corresponds to TRBD2 (5 bases). The CDR3 loop spans 13 amino acids. The germline CDR1 and CDR2 sequences are GTSNPN and SVGIG (reference sequence). V lost 4 bases and J lost 4, with 10 bases in between. CDR3 nucleotides: TGTGCCTGGACCCGGGGTTCCACCGGGGAGCTGTTTTTT. It specifies CAWTRGSTGELFF.

The V gene is TRBV24-1, the J gene TRBJ2-5, with 8 bases that match TRBD1. This CDR3 contains 14 residues. Germline V gives CDR1 KGHDR, CDR2 SFDVKD. J gave up 5 bases and V 2 bases, and 3 bases lay outside the gene matches. The CDR3: CATSDSGGWETQYF. DNA for the CDR3: TGTGCCACCAGTGATTCAGGGGGCTGGGAGACCCAGTACTTC.

The genes are TRBV18 and TRBJ2-5; TRBD1 matches 11 bases. This CDR3 contains 17 residues. Germline-derived CDR1 and CDR2 are KGHSH and LQKENI. Germline trimming cut 0 bases from V and 5 bases from J; bases unmatched to any gene: 8. The CDR3 DNA is TGTGCCAGCTCACCACCACCTATCGGGACAGGGGGTGAGACCCAGTACTTC. This sequence encodes CASSPPPIGTGGETQYF.

Only one count was recorded for this clone. This chain links TRBV28 with TRBJ2-7; a weak D match, TRBD1 (5 bases). The CDR3 length is 13 residues. V was clipped by 7 bases and J by 1 base, with 11 bases between them. Looked up from germline, CDR1 is MDHEN and CDR2 is SYDVKM. This CDR3 reads CASKGVISYEQYF. CDR3 DNA sequence: TGTGCCAGCAAAGGGGTTATATCCTACGAGCAGTACTTC.

This clone was found a few times. The CDR3 spells CASSAGLAGGRIFTDTQYF. Here the CDR3 DNA reads TGTGCCAGTAGCGCGGGACTAGCGGGAGGGCGAATATTTACAGATACGCAGTATTTT. The chain links TRBV19 to TRBJ2-3; 16 bases line up with TRBD2. V lost 6 bases, J lost 3 bases, and 12 bases stayed unmatched. In germline, CDR1 is LNHDA, CDR2 SQIVND (reference sequence). The CDR3 spans 19 residues.

CDR3 sequence: CASSLEPSQYHEQYF. The CDR3 nucleotides read TGTGCCAGCAGCTTAGAACCGTCGCAGTACCACGAGCAGTACTTC. V gene TRBV7-9 combines with J gene TRBJ2-7; D is undetermined. This CDR3 has 15 residues. V lost 1 base and J lost 5, with 15 bases in between. Germline assignment: CDR1 SEHNR and CDR2 FQNEAQ (reference sequence).

This clone was counted between two and nine times. The chain employs TRBV4-1 and TRBJ1-5; no firm D call. CDR1 and CDR2 from the germline V gene are MGHRA and YSYEKL. The CDR3 runs 19 residues. The V end lost 3 bases, the J end lost 0 bases, and 21 bases lay between the germline ends. CDR3 in DNA: TGCGCCAGCAGCCAGAACCTCCCCATAATGACTTATAGCAATCAGCCCCAGCATTTT. Encoded protein: CASSQNLPIMTYSNQPQHF.

In its sample, this clone was seen a few times. The chain is built from TRBV5-1 and TRBJ1-1, with 8 bases identical to TRBD1. J gave up 6 bases and V 0 bases, and 7 bases lay outside the gene matches. The CDR3 length is 15 residues. Germline assignment: CDR1 SGHRS and CDR2 YFSETQ. CDR3 nucleotides: TGCGCCAGCAGCTTGGGGCGACAGGGGAGGGCTGAAGCTTTCTTT. Translated: CASSLGRQGRAEAFF.

The chain links TRBV24-1 to TRBJ2-1; 8 bases match TRBD2. The germline CDR1 and CDR2 sequences are KGHDR and SFDVKD. This CDR3 comprises 13 residues. The trim removed 5 bases at V and 8 bases at J, leaving 4 bases unmatched. The CDR3 DNA reads TGTGCCACCAGTGGGGCGGGAGGATATGAGCAGTTCTTC. It translates to CATSGAGGYEQFF.

J is TRBJ1-1 and V is TRBV5-6, with D possibly being TRBD1 (5 bases). This CDR3 spans 14 amino acids. Germline V gene data show CDR1 as SGHDT and CDR2 as YYEEEE. Trimming cost V 4 bases and J 4 bases, with 14 bases left between them. The CDR3 reads CASSLPQGLTEAFF. The CDR3 bases are TGTGCCAGCAGCCTGCCCCAGGGCCTCACTGAAGCTTTCTTT.